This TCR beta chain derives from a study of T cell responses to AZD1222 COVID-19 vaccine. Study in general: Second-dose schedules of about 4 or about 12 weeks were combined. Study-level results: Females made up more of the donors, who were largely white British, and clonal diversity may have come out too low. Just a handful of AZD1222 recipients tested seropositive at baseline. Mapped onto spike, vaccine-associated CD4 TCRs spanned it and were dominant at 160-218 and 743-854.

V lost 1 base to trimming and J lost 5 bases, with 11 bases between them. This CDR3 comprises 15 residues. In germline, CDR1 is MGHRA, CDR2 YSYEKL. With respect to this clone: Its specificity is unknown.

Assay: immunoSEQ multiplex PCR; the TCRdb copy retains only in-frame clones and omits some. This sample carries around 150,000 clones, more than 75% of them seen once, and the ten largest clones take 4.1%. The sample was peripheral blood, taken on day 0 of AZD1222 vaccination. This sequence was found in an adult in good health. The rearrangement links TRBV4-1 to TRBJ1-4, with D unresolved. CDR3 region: CASSQAGSQNEKLFF. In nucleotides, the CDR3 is TGCGCCAGCAGCCAAGCGGGCAGCCAGAATGAAAAACTGTTTTTT.